This T cell receptor beta chain was obtained from a study of blood T cell repertoires in COVID-19. The CDR3 is made up of 12 amino acids. CDR1 is SGHRS and CDR2 is YFSETQ in the germline V gene. Trimming removed 5 bases from V and 5 bases from J, with 11 bases in between. Assay: immunoSEQ multiplex PCR; the TCRdb copy retains only in-frame clones and omits some. The sample has about 18,000 clones, about 90% seen once. Material: peripheral blood. This clonotype was sampled from a man between 50 and 59 years old with active COVID-19. The chain is built from TRBV5-1 and TRBJ2-7; D may be TRBD1 (5 bases). CDR3 amino acids: CASSTGRHEQYF. The CDR3 coding sequence is TGCGCCAGCAGTACAGGTCGGCACGAGCAGTACTTC.